The entry that follows covers one TCR beta chain sequence. Its cognate antigen is unknown. V trimming: 4 bases; J trimming: 2 bases; junction bases outside the gene matches: 4. The CDR3 covers 16 residues. In germline, CDR1 is SEHNR, CDR2 FQNEAQ (reference sequence). TCRdb re-called the RT-PCR reads through MiXCR, storing one row per CDR3 protein. This table has roughly 790,000 distinct CDR3 sequences, over 20% appearing once. This entry belongs to a study of response to subunit inactivated influenza vaccine. Whole-study results and caveats: It was the authors' suggestion that each seasonal influenza vaccination recruits few new T cells.

The sequencing here drew on PBMCs from blood, taken 5 days after vaccination. This receptor was obtained from a man aged 50 to 59 who received an inactivated influenza vaccine. The V gene is TRBV7-9, the J gene TRBJ2-3, with 12 bases matching TRBD2. The CDR3 nucleotides read TGTGCCAGCAGCTCCACTAGCGGGAGGCACACAGATACGCAGTATTTT. Its protein is CASSSTSGRHTDTQYF.